The 26 T cell receptor beta chains listed next were all sequenced from one sample in a study of blood T cell repertoires in COVID-19. The data were produced by immunoSEQ multiplex PCR, yet TCRdb's version contains in-frame clones alone and is incomplete. The sample carries under 90,000 clones, around 90% recorded once. Material: peripheral blood. These receptors originate from a man in his fifties or sixties with acute or convalescent COVID-19.

This clone has more than one count but fewer than ten. This chain connects TRBV15 to TRBJ2-2, with 12 bases identical to TRBD1. The CDR3 is made up of 17 amino acids. V gave up 5 bases and J gave up 0 bases; unmatched junction bases: 4. Germline CDR1 LNHNV, CDR2 YYDKDF (reference sequence). CDR3 in amino acids: CATSEGTGGANTGELFF. CDR3 nucleotide sequence: TGTGCCACCAGCGAGGGGACAGGGGGCGCGAACACCGGGGAGCTGTTTTTT.

This clone turned up a few times. The chain carries TRBV11-2 and TRBJ1-2; no definite D call. Trimming pared 0 bases from V and 3 bases from J, leaving 5 bases between. This CDR3 is built from 13 residues. CDR1 SGHAT and CDR2 FQNNGV come from the germline V gene. CDR3 DNA: TGTGCCAGCAGCTTAGAACAGTACTATGGCTACACCTTC. It specifies CASSLEQYYGYTF.

This clone was counted once. This sequence joins TRBV4-1 and TRBJ2-2; 11 bases are a match to TRBD1. The CDR3 totals 20 residues. Per germline, CDR1 MGHRA and CDR2 YSYEKL. V dropped 3 bases and J dropped 4; count of bases not matched to a gene: 16. The CDR3 DNA reads TGCGCCAGCAGCCATAGACAGACCGGACAGGGGGCGGTCCGCACCGGGGAGCTGTTTTTT. Protein: CASSHRQTGQGAVRTGELFF.

The chain uses TRBV4-1 and TRBJ1-6; 7 nucleotides agree with TRBD1. CDR3 length: 15 residues. V gave up 1 base and J gave up 9 bases; unmatched junction bases: 6. Germline lookup yields CDR1 MGHRA and CDR2 YSYEKL. The CDR3 bases are TGCGCCAGCAGCCAAGTCGGGACAGCCCTTTCACCCCTCCACTTT. It specifies CASSQVGTALSPLHF.

This chain connects TRBV2 to TRBJ2-2; 11 bases agree with TRBD2. This CDR3 is 16 amino acids long. The germline V gene has CDR1 SNHLY and CDR2 FYNNEI. V trimming: 6 bases; J trimming: 7 bases; junction bases outside the gene matches: 10. The CDR3 region is CASRPLAGGPIGELFF. In DNA form, the CDR3 reads TGTGCCAGCAGACCCCTAGCGGGGGGCCCTATCGGGGAGCTGTTTTTT.

The rearrangement uses TRBV19 and TRBJ1-3; 10 nucleotides align to TRBD1. The junction had 4 bases not matched to a gene; V was cut back by 6 bases and J by 2 bases. CDR3 length: 15 amino acids. Per germline, CDR1 LNHDA and CDR2 SQIVND (reference sequence). The CDR3 here is CASSTGTGAGNTIYF. The CDR3 region has the DNA TGTGCCAGTAGCACCGGGACAGGGGCTGGAAACACCATATATTTT.

J is TRBJ1-1 and V is TRBV11-2, with TRBD1 as a possible D gene (6 bases). CDR1 is SGHAT, CDR2 FQNNGV, per germline. The CDR3 spans 16 residues. The ends were cut back, 4 bases at V and 5 bases at J, with 20 bases in the middle. As DNA, the CDR3 is TGTGCCAGCAGCTCATTCTCGGGACCTAGGGGGACTGAAGCTTTCTTT. Its protein product is CASSSFSGPRGTEAFF.

The chain carries TRBV2 and TRBJ2-5; 8 bases map to TRBD2. V lost 6 bases to trimming and J lost 4 bases; unmatched junction nucleotides: 13. The length of the CDR3 is 16 residues. CDR1 and CDR2 from the germline V gene are SNHLY and FYNNEI. CDR3 sequence: CASRLEGRGAGETQYF. The DNA for the CDR3 is TGTGCCAGCAGGCTGGAGGGGCGGGGGGCCGGAGAGACCCAGTACTTC.

V gene TRBV7-2 combines with J gene TRBJ1-6, with D perhaps TRBD1 (5 bases). The CDR3 length is 13 residues. Germline V gene sequence: CDR1 SGHTA, CDR2 FQGNSA. V was clipped by 1 base and J by 12 bases, with 10 bases between them. The CDR3 loop reads CASSLDQTVPLHF. CDR3 in DNA: TGTGCCAGCAGCTTAGATCAGACAGTACCCCTCCACTTT.

The chain recombines TRBV11-2 with TRBJ2-3, with 8 bases that match TRBD2. V trimming: 2 bases; J trimming: 4 bases; junction bases outside the gene matches: 8. Germline V gene lookup returns CDR1 SGHAT and CDR2 FQNNGV. This CDR3 has 16 amino acids. The CDR3 reads CASSLITGGRSDTQYF. CDR3 sequence (DNA): TGTGCCAGCAGCTTAATAACGGGGGGGCGGTCAGATACGCAGTATTTT.

As regards this clone: The sample has other DNA sequences that encode this CDR3 too. This sequence joins TRBV20-1 and TRBJ2-1; 7 bases line up with TRBD1. The CDR3 spans 11 residues. Looked up from germline, CDR1 is DFQATT and CDR2 is SNEGSKA (reference sequence). The ends lost 4 bases at V and 9 bases at J; junction bases unmatched: 3. CDR3 residues: CSATGGGEQFF. CDR3 in DNA: TGCAGTGCTACAGGGGGTGGTGAGCAGTTCTTC.

J is TRBJ1-1 and V is TRBV6-6; D is unresolved. The CDR3 has 13 residues. CDR1 and CDR2 (germline): MNHNY, SVGAGI (reference sequence). V was trimmed by 6 bases and J by 5 bases, leaving 13 bases between them. CDR3 nucleotides: TGTGCCAGCAGCAAAGGAGGTCGGACTGAAGCTTTCTTT. Its protein is CASSKGGRTEAFF.

This clone has just one count. The chain is built from TRBV2 and TRBJ1-1; D call uncertain. CDR3 length: 13 residues. The V end lost 5 bases, the J end lost 6 bases, and 13 bases lay between the germline ends. The germline V gene has CDR1 SNHLY and CDR2 FYNNEI. The CDR3 nucleotides read TGTGCCAGCAGTAAGGTGGGCTTTGCTGAAGCTTTCTTT. As protein: CASSKVGFAEAFF.

The gene calls are TRBV7-9 and TRBJ2-4, with TRBD1 matching over 10 bases. Germline CDR1 and CDR2: SEHNR and FQNEAQ (reference sequence). CDR3 size: 15 residues. J was trimmed by 3 bases and V by 5 bases; bases with no gene match: 4. CDR3 protein: CASSQGQGVKNIQYF. DNA for the CDR3: TGTGCCAGCAGCCAAGGACAGGGGGTCAAAAACATTCAGTACTTC.

The chain is built from TRBV12-3 or TRBV12-4 and TRBJ1-6; perhaps TRBD1 as D (6 bases). Trimming pared 6 bases from V and 5 bases from J, leaving 8 bases between. The CDR3 spans 13 residues. CDR3 sequence (DNA): TGTGCCAGCAGAAGGACAGATAATTCACCCCTCCACTTT. It codes for CASRRTDNSPLHF.

This chain joins TRBV25-1 and TRBJ2-1; 12 nucleotides match TRBD2. CDR3 length: 13 amino acids. Losses at the gene ends were 4 bases for V and 12 bases for J; bases not matched to a gene: 4. CDR1 is MGHDK and CDR2 is SYGVNS in the germline V gene. The CDR3 DNA reads TGTGCCAGCAGTGTACTAGCGGGGGGTGTGCAGTTCTTC. Its protein is CASSVLAGGVQFF. The variable domain in full, completed from reference TRBV25-1 and TRBJ2-1, reads EADIYQTPRYLVIGTGKKITLECSQTMGHDKMYWYQQDPGMELHLIHYSYGVNSTEKGDLSSESTVSRIRTEHFPLTLESARPSHTSQYLCASSVLAGGVQFFGPGTRLTVL.

This chain joins TRBV5-4 and TRBJ1-2, with 7 nucleotides matching TRBD1. This CDR3 region has 13 residues. Germline CDR1 SGHNT, CDR2 YYREEE (reference sequence). J was trimmed by 1 base and V by 4 bases; bases with no gene match: 1. The CDR3 here is CASSGTDNYGYTF. The CDR3 region has the DNA TGTGCCAGCAGCGGGACAGATAACTATGGCTACACCTTC.

This chain links TRBV3-1 (or the pseudogene TRBV3-2) with TRBJ2-7; 9 positions agree with TRBD2. J gave up 2 bases and V 4 bases, and 12 bases lay outside the gene matches. Germline V gives CDR1 LGHDT, CDR2 YNNKEL (reference sequence). The CDR3 loop spans 17 amino acids. CDR3 in DNA: TGTGCCAGCAGCCGACCGACTCTAGCGGGGCCCCCCTACGAGCAGTACTTC. This gives the protein CASSRPTLAGPPYEQYF.

This clone was recorded a few times. The gene calls are TRBV2 and TRBJ2-4, with TRBD1 as a possible D gene (6 bases). Germline lookup yields CDR1 SNHLY and CDR2 FYNNEI. Between the trimmed V and J ends, which lost 0 bases and 3 bases, there was a span of 18 bases. The CDR3 is made up of 18 amino acids. The CDR3 loop is CASSEASFRAGVKNIQYF. DNA of the CDR3: TGTGCCAGCAGTGAAGCGTCTTTTCGCGCAGGGGTCAAAAACATTCAGTACTTC.

This chain connects TRBV7-8 to TRBJ2-7, with D possibly TRBD2 on 5 matching bases. The CDR3 loop spans 13 amino acids. Per the germline V gene, CDR1 is SGHVS and CDR2 is FQNEAQ. Trimming stripped 8 bases from V and 3 bases from J, with 14 bases between. The CDR3 here is CASGLGSSYEQYF. As DNA, the CDR3 is TGTGCCAGCGGACTGGGCAGTAGCTACGAGCAGTACTTC.

The chain recombines TRBV20-1 with TRBJ2-1; TRBD2 agrees at 10 bases. The germline gives CDR1 DFQATT, CDR2 SNEGSKA (reference sequence). The CDR3 sequence is 17 residues long. Losses at the gene ends were 3 bases for V and 7 bases for J; bases not matched to a gene: 15. The CDR3 nucleotides are TGCAGTGCTAGTAACTTCCGAGCGGGGGGGCGAATTAATGAGCAGTTCTTC. Translating it yields CSASNFRAGGRINEQFF.

The chain joins TRBV7-2 to TRBJ1-6; 8 nucleotides line up with TRBD1. The germline gives CDR1 SGHTA, CDR2 FQGNSA. V trimming: 6 bases; J trimming: 10 bases; junction bases outside the gene matches: 11. CDR3 length: 15 amino acids. DNA for the CDR3: TGTGCCAGCAGAAACAACAGGGGGATCGGATCACCCCTCCACTTT. Translating gives CASRNNRGIGSPLHF.

Details on this clone: An end of the junction differs from the germline gene, which may be a read error. This chain joins TRBV30 and TRBJ1-1, with a weak D call TRBD1 (5 bases). The CDR3 loop spans 12 amino acids. The germline V gene encodes CDR1 GTSNPN and CDR2 SVGIG (reference sequence). The chain's CDR3 is CAWKFGGLGGIF. For the CDR3, the DNA is TGTGCCTGGAAATTCGGCGGCTTGGGGGGGATCTTT.

This chain joins TRBV7-9 and TRBJ1-2; D may be TRBD1 (5 bases). Trimming pared 1 base from V and 8 bases from J, leaving 17 bases between. Germline values: CDR1 SEHNR, CDR2 FQNEAQ (reference sequence). CDR3 size: 15 residues. DNA of the CDR3: TGTGCCAGCAGCTTAGGATACAGGCCTCGAGGCGGCTACACCTTC. Protein sequence: CASSLGYRPRGGYTF.

This chain uses TRBV24-1 with TRBJ1-5; 7 bases map to TRBD1. The ends lost 2 bases at V and 3 bases at J; junction bases unmatched: 3. The germline CDR1 and CDR2 sequences are KGHDR and SFDVKD. The CDR3 sequence is 15 residues long. Here the CDR3 reads CATSDSGTDNQPQHF. The CDR3, as DNA: TGTGCCACCAGTGATTCCGGGACAGACAATCAGCCCCAGCATTTT.

The rearrangement links TRBV18 to TRBJ1-2; tentative D call: TRBD1 (6 bases). Deletions cut 1 base from V and 6 bases from J, with 12 bases between. CDR1 and CDR2 from the germline V gene are KGHSH and LQKENI. The CDR3 loop spans 14 amino acids. DNA of the CDR3: TGTGCCAGCTCACCACTTAATTCAGGGGATGGCTACACCTTC. Its translation: CASSPLNSGDGYTF.